This T cell receptor beta chain is from a study of OX40 agonist ivuxolimab in advanced cancers. Study-wide context: Every 2 weeks, ivuxolimab was infused into the patients intravenously at between 0.01 and 10 mg/kg. Hepatocellular carcinoma, melanoma, renal cell or head and neck cancer was diagnosed in the dose-escalation patients. A male proportion of over 75% was recorded, with mean age 60 years and range roughly 23 to 79.

The method was immunoSEQ multiplex PCR; TCRdb's version includes in-frame clones alone and lacks a portion of them. In the table there are more than 80,000 clones, approximately 94% of which are singletons. This CDR3 has 16 amino acids. Looked up from germline, CDR1 is LGHNA and CDR2 is YNFKEQ. The J segment lost 4 bases and the V segment lost 4 bases, leaving 5 bases of the junction unmatched. This receptor was obtained from an adult with an advanced solid tumor such as melanoma, head and neck, liver or kidney cancer. The specimen comprised CD4+ or CD8+ T cells sorted from blood, sampled in a trial of the OX40 agonist ivuxolimab. The chain uses TRBV4-2 and TRBJ2-2, with TRBD1 matching over 11 bases. CDR3 DNA sequence: TGTGCCAGCAGCCTAGGTGGACAGGGGGCCACCGGGGAGCTGTTTTTT. Protein: CASSLGGQGATGELFF.